This passage covers 25 T cell receptor beta chains from one sample sequenced in a study of cytomegalovirus exposure and HLA in healthy donors (dated by TCRdb to the late 2010s). Library construction relied on the immunoSEQ multiplex PCR assay. The multiplex PCR relied on a mix of 60 forward primers for TCR Vbeta segments and 13 reverse primers for TCR Jbeta segments. This immuneACCESS table, as held by TCRdb, lists in-frame sequences with V and J called but not all clones. Of the missing ones, under half trace to an unresolved V gene in checked studies; the others have no known cause. This sample is represented by more than 100,000 clones; roughly 78% of them were singletons. 3% to 4% of the sample comes from the top ten. Input material: PBMCs. The receptor source for this set is a woman in her thirties in good health and CMV-seropositive.

The table lists this clone with a few counts. The gene calls are TRBV7-2 and TRBJ1-2; TRBD1 matches at 9 bases. The CDR3 runs 15 residues. Losses at the gene ends were 2 bases for V and 5 bases for J; bases not matched to a gene: 6. Germline V CDR1 and CDR2: SGHTA, FQGNSA. Here the CDR3 DNA reads TGTGCCAGCAGCTTACCGGACAGGGGACAATATGGCTACACCTTC. Residues: CASSLPDRGQYGYTF.

This clone showed up just once. Other DNA sequences in this specimen translate into the identical CDR3. The chain uses TRBV11-2 and TRBJ2-5, with TRBD1 identical over 7 bases. Germline CDR1 SGHAT, CDR2 FQNNGV. V lost 1 base, J lost 0 bases, and 2 bases stayed unmatched. This CDR3 comprises 15 residues. This CDR3 reads CASSLGDRDQETQYF. CDR3 nucleotides: TGTGCCAGCAGCTTAGGCGACAGGGACCAAGAGACCCAGTACTTC.

This chain joins TRBV27 and TRBJ2-3, with D hard to call. With 1 base removed from V and 1 base from J, the gap between germline ends came to 12 bases. This CDR3 is built from 16 residues. Germline CDR1 and CDR2: MNHEY and SMNVEV (reference sequence). The CDR3 reads CASSLFLAAGTDTQYF. CDR3 DNA sequence: TGTGCCAGCAGTTTATTTTTGGCCGCCGGCACAGATACGCAGTATTTT.

V usage is TRBV4-1 and J usage is TRBJ2-1; 7 bases map to TRBD1. Germline values: CDR1 MGHRA, CDR2 YSYEKL. The CDR3 totals 15 residues. V was clipped by 4 bases and J by 2 bases; unmatched bases: 5. Here the CDR3 DNA reads TGCGCCAGCAGCCCACCCGGGACAGCCTACAATGAGCAGTTCTTC. Amino acids: CASSPPGTAYNEQFF.

The V call is TRBV15, the J call TRBJ2-5; possible D gene TRBD1, 7 bases. This CDR3 comprises 15 residues. The germline gives CDR1 LNHNV, CDR2 YYDKDF (reference sequence). Trimming shortened V by 1 base and J by 5 bases, and 14 bases separated the two germline ends. This CDR3 reads CATSRGGGGAETQYF. The CDR3 region has the DNA TGTGCCACCAGCAGAGGAGGAGGGGGCGCTGAGACCCAGTACTTC.

This clone was counted only a few times. CDR3 protein: CASSLEVTYEQYF. Here the CDR3 DNA reads TGTGCCAGCAGCTTGGAGGTAACCTACGAGCAGTACTTC. This chain links TRBV11-2 with TRBJ2-7, with a weak D call TRBD2 (5 bases). The CDR3 totals 13 residues. Trimming took 3 bases from V and 2 from J, leaving 8 bases between them. Germline CDR1 and CDR2: SGHAT and FQNNGV.

The chain couples TRBV25-1 to TRBJ2-5, with 9 bases identical to TRBD1. This CDR3 contains 15 residues. V lost 3 bases to trimming and J lost 1 base; unmatched junction nucleotides: 3. Looked up from germline, CDR1 is MGHDK and CDR2 is SYGVNS. This chain's CDR3 is CASSDLGQGQETQYF. CDR3 in DNA: TGTGCCAGCAGTGATTTGGGACAGGGCCAAGAGACCCAGTACTTC.

Worth noting for this clone: The junction departs from germline at one end; a sequencing error may be responsible. The chain recombines TRBV7-9 with TRBJ2-5; 7 positions agree with TRBD2. This CDR3 has 16 amino acids. Germline CDR1 is SEHNR and CDR2 is FQNEAQ (reference sequence). The CDR3 region has the DNA TGTTCCAGCAGCTCGCCGGGTGGACTAGTCCAAGAGACCCAGTACTTC. This translates into CSSSSPGGLVQETQYF. Full variable domain (missing parts from reference TRBV7-9 and TRBJ2-5): DTGVSQNPRHKITKRGQNVTFRCDPISEHNRLYWYRQTLGQGPEFLTYFQNEAQLEKSRLLSDRFSAERPKGSFSTLEIQRTEQGDSAMYLCSSSSPGGLVQETQYFGPGTRLLVL.

The table lists this clone with a count of one. The chain carries TRBV7-2 and TRBJ2-3; 13 nucleotides align to TRBD2. After removal of 7 bases from V and 10 bases from J, the junction contained 8 bases not matched to a gene. Looked up from germline, CDR1 is SGHTA and CDR2 is FQGNSA. This CDR3 spans 14 amino acids. The CDR3 region has the DNA TGTGCCAGCATGGGACTAGCGGGACAAGGGGCGCAGTATTTT. This sequence encodes CASMGLAGQGAQYF.

In its sample, this clone was seen a few times. The J gene is TRBJ2-7, the V gene TRBV28; the D gene is possibly TRBD2 (5 bases). V dropped 2 bases and J dropped 5 bases, with 7 bases sitting between them. The CDR3 has 12 residues. The germline V gene encodes CDR1 MDHEN and CDR2 SYDVKM. In nucleotides, the CDR3 is TGTGCCAGCAGTTTACGGGGTCACGAGCAGTACTTC. Amino acids: CASSLRGHEQYF.

Only one count was recorded for this clone. Additional DNA sequences in this sample encode the identical CDR3. V usage is TRBV6-1 and J usage is TRBJ2-7; tentatively, D is TRBD1 (5 bases). This CDR3 comprises 14 residues. Germline CDR1 reads MNHNS; CDR2 reads SASEGT. Trimming took 4 bases from V and 1 from J, leaving 11 bases between them. CDR3 residues: CASSAGLMSYEQYF. DNA for the CDR3: TGTGCCAGCAGTGCAGGGTTGATGTCCTACGAGCAGTACTTC.

The chain links TRBV5-8 to TRBJ1-5, with TRBD1 matching 8 bases. Germline CDR1 and CDR2: SGHTS and YDEGEE. This CDR3 has 15 residues. With V trimmed by 4 bases and J by 3 bases, 6 bases remained unmatched. The CDR3 loop reads CASSRDRRANQPQHF. CDR3 DNA: TGTGCCAGCAGCAGGGACAGGCGGGCCAATCAGCCCCAGCATTTT.

This clone showed up just once. The V gene is TRBV19, the J gene TRBJ1-1; 9 positions agree with TRBD1. The CDR3 has 14 residues. The V gene end was trimmed by 4 bases and the J gene end by 3 bases; junction bases not matched to a gene: 3. The germline gives CDR1 LNHDA, CDR2 SQIVND (reference sequence). This chain's CDR3 is CASSKDRGYTEAFF. The CDR3 nucleotides read TGTGCCAGTAGTAAGGACAGGGGTTACACTGAAGCTTTCTTT.

This rearrangement joins TRBV7-2 to TRBJ1-5, with 7 positions matching TRBD1. The germline V gene has CDR1 SGHTA and CDR2 FQGNSA. J was trimmed by 5 bases and V by 2 bases; bases with no gene match: 6. The CDR3 extends over 15 amino acids. The CDR3 bases are TGTGCCAGCAGCTTATGGACAGGTTCGGATCAGCCCCAGCATTTT. This gives the protein CASSLWTGSDQPQHF. Full variable domain (remainder filled in from reference TRBV7-2 and TRBJ1-5): GAGVSQSPSNKVTEKGKDVELRCDPISGHTALYWYRQSLGQGLEFLIYFQGNSAPDKSGLPSDRFSAERTGGSVSTLTIQRTQQEDSAVYLCASSLWTGSDQPQHFGDGTRLSIL.

This clone has just one count. The CDR3 loop reads CASSPPQFTEAFF. CDR3 in DNA: TGTGCCAGCAGTCCTCCACAATTTACTGAAGCTTTCTTT. The J gene is TRBJ1-1, the V gene TRBV28; D is ambiguous. The CDR3 sequence is 13 residues long. Germline V lookup: CDR1 MDHEN, CDR2 SYDVKM. V was cut by 5 bases and J by 5 bases, with 12 bases left in between.

The V call is TRBV6-5, the J call TRBJ1-1, with 7 nucleotides matching TRBD1. Losses at the gene ends were 2 bases for V and 4 bases for J; bases not matched to a gene: 10. Germline V gene sequence: CDR1 MNHEY, CDR2 SVGAGI. The CDR3 has 16 residues. The CDR3 DNA reads TGTGCCAGCAGTTACAGTGCCACAGGGGCGGGCACTGAAGCTTTCTTT. Translated, it gives CASSYSATGAGTEAFF.

The chain has TRBV7-3 and TRBJ2-2; 7 bases are a match to TRBD1. The CDR3 extends over 14 amino acids. Germline-derived CDR1 and CDR2 are SGHTA and FQGTGA. The J segment lost 5 bases and the V segment lost 5 bases, leaving 5 bases of the junction unmatched. CDR3 in amino acids: CASSLTGATGELFF. DNA of the CDR3: TGTGCCAGCAGCCTTACAGGGGCGACCGGGGAGCTGTTTTTT. Complete variable domain (other parts from reference TRBV7-3 and TRBJ2-2): GAGVSQTPSNKVTEKGKYVELRCDPISGHTALYWYRQSLGQGPEFLIYFQGTGAADDSGLPNDRFFAVRPEGSVSTLKIQRTERGDSAVYLCASSLTGATGELFFGEGSRLTVL.

The chain uses TRBV6-1 and TRBJ2-4; D call uncertain. V dropped 3 bases and J dropped 7 bases, with 10 bases sitting between them. The CDR3 covers 13 residues. Per germline, CDR1 MNHNS and CDR2 SASEGT. The CDR3 nucleotides are TGTGCCAGCAGTGATTCCGTCCCCAACATTCAGTACTTC. This encodes CASSDSVPNIQYF.

The table lists this clone with a count of one. This rearrangement joins TRBV6-5 to TRBJ2-7, with 11 bases lining up with TRBD2. V lost 2 bases, J lost 6 bases, and 0 bases stayed unmatched. The CDR3 has 13 residues. Germline CDR1 and CDR2: MNHEY and SVGAGI. CDR3 protein: CASSYGLAGEQYF. The CDR3 coding sequence is TGTGCCAGCAGTTACGGACTAGCGGGCGAGCAGTACTTC.

This clone was observed a single time. Written as DNA, the CDR3 is TGTGCCAGTAGTGTGCGGACTAGCGGCGGGGCAGATACGCAGTATTTT. Its translation: CASSVRTSGGADTQYF. The V call is TRBV19, the J call TRBJ2-3; 10 positions agree with TRBD2. The germline CDR1 and CDR2 sequences are LNHDA and SQIVND (reference sequence). This CDR3 has 16 amino acids. J gave up 4 bases and V 5 bases, and 9 bases lay outside the gene matches.

V is TRBV27 and J is TRBJ2-7, with D maybe TRBD2 (5 bases). Germline V gene data show CDR1 as MNHEY and CDR2 as SMNVEV (reference sequence). Trimming pared 5 bases from V and 5 bases from J, leaving 16 bases between. The CDR3 is made up of 14 amino acids. CDR3 nucleotide sequence: TGTGCCAGCAGTCGGGGTGGGTGGAGAAACGAGCAGTACTTC. It translates to CASSRGGWRNEQYF.

This clone was seen a few times. Other DNA sequences in this sample translate to the same CDR3. V and J are TRBV2 and TRBJ2-5; 8 nucleotides line up with TRBD2. Losses at the gene ends were 3 bases for V and 4 bases for J; bases not matched to a gene: 4. The CDR3 is 14 amino acids. CDR1 is SNHLY, CDR2 FYNNEI, per germline. The chain's CDR3 is CASSDLAGGETQYF. The CDR3 DNA reads TGTGCCAGCAGTGATTTGGCGGGGGGAGAGACCCAGTACTTC.

The CDR3, as DNA: TGTGCCAGCCTCCGGGACTCGGACGGTGAAGCTTTCTTT. It is translated as CASLRDSDGEAFF. J is TRBJ1-1 and V is TRBV7-9; the D gene is possibly TRBD1 (5 bases). The CDR3 contains 13 residues. V was trimmed by 8 bases and J by 7 bases, leaving 17 bases between them. The germline V gene has CDR1 SEHNR and CDR2 FQNEAQ (reference sequence).

The chain has TRBV4-1 and TRBJ2-7; 12 bases are shared with TRBD2. CDR3 length: 16 amino acids. The germline V gene encodes CDR1 MGHRA and CDR2 YSYEKL. V gave up 9 bases and J gave up 2 bases; unmatched junction bases: 11. The CDR3 DNA is TGCGCCAGTTCAAACCTCGGACTAGCGGGGACCTACGAGCAGTACTTC. It is translated as CASSNLGLAGTYEQYF.

V and J are TRBV30 and TRBJ1-5; D possibly corresponds to TRBD1 (6 bases). CDR3 length equals 14 residues. Germline V gene sequence: CDR1 GTSNPN, CDR2 SVGIG (reference sequence). The ends were cut back, 3 bases at V and 2 bases at J, with 11 bases in the middle. The CDR3 DNA follows: TGTGCCTGGAGCCAGGGGACCGGCAATCAGCCCCAGCATTTT. Its translation is CAWSQGTGNQPQHF.